Below, 32 T cell receptor beta chains from the same sample are listed, as sequenced in a study of patients and donors after allogeneic stem cell transplantation. TCRdb re-called the RT-PCR reads with MiXCR, one entry per CDR3 protein. The sample comprises approximately 160,000 distinct CDR3 sequences, roughly 30% of which are singletons, and less than 3.5% rests with the top ten. Sequencing was done on a sample of blood, either unsorted or a sorted T cell fraction (not recorded which). Receptors were obtained from a human donor who was either an allogeneic HSCT recipient or a stem cell or donor lymphocyte infusion donor (not recorded which). It is not recorded whose cells these are; they may come from a transplant donor.

The chain couples TRBV10-3 to TRBJ2-7; 7 nucleotides agree with TRBD2. This CDR3 is built from 13 residues. Losses at the gene ends were 5 bases for V and 4 bases for J; bases not matched to a gene: 5. The germline V gene encodes CDR1 ENHRY and CDR2 SYGVKD. In DNA form, the CDR3 reads TGTGCCATCAGTCCCGGGACTACATACGAGCAGTACTTC. This gives the protein CAISPGTTYEQYF.

The chain couples TRBV15 to TRBJ1-4; TRBD1 is a possible D gene (5 bases). Trimming removed 2 bases at V and 8 bases at J, with 9 bases between. The CDR3 sequence is 13 residues long. Germline V gene lookup returns CDR1 LNHNV and CDR2 YYDKDF (reference sequence). The CDR3 is CATSRQGPEKLFF. Here the CDR3 DNA reads TGTGCCACCAGCAGACAGGGTCCGGAAAAACTGTTTTTT.

This clonotype was recorded a few times. This chain connects TRBV20-1 to TRBJ2-7; maybe TRBD1 (6 bases). The CDR3 extends over 16 amino acids. Germline assignment: CDR1 DFQATT and CDR2 SNEGSKA (reference sequence). The V end lost 0 bases, the J end lost 0 bases, and 15 bases lay between the germline ends. The CDR3: CSAREPVGGPSYEQYF. CDR3 in DNA: TGCAGTGCTAGAGAGCCCGTAGGGGGACCCTCCTACGAGCAGTACTTC.

This chain links TRBV5-1 with TRBJ2-7; 11 positions match TRBD2. The CDR3 loop spans 15 amino acids. CDR1 and CDR2 from the germline V gene are SGHRS and YFSETQ. Unmatched junction bases numbered 1, after V lost 2 bases and J lost 0 bases. CDR3 in amino acids: CASSFGLAGSYEQYF. The CDR3, as DNA: TGCGCCAGCAGCTTCGGACTAGCGGGCTCCTACGAGCAGTACTTC. Using reference TRBV5-1 and TRBJ2-7 for the parts outside the CDR3, the full variable domain is KAGVTQTPRYLIKTRGQQVTLSCSPISGHRSVSWYQQTPGQGLQFLFEYFSETQRNKGNFPGRFSGRQFSNSRSEMNVSTLELGDSALYLCASSFGLAGSYEQYFGPGTRLTVT.

The J gene is TRBJ1-2, the V gene TRBV12-5, with TRBD1 matching 9 bases. Germline assignment: CDR1 LGHNT and CDR2 FRNRAP. The CDR3 runs 14 residues. The ends lost 6 bases at V and 6 bases at J; junction bases unmatched: 8. The CDR3 DNA is TGTGCTAGTGGCCTCGGACAGGGGTTGAATGGCTACACCTTC. It translates to CASGLGQGLNGYTF.

This rearrangement joins TRBV20-1 to TRBJ2-7, with D perhaps given as TRBD1 or TRBD2 (5 bases each). Germline V gives CDR1 DFQATT, CDR2 SNEGSKA (reference sequence). V dropped 7 bases and J dropped 3 bases, with 16 bases sitting between them. The CDR3 consists of 13 residues. The CDR3 loop reads CSVTGPVFYEQYF. CDR3 DNA: TGCAGTGTGACGGGACCTGTATTCTACGAGCAGTACTTC.

This clonotype was recorded many times. This chain uses TRBV29-1 with TRBJ1-1; tentatively, D is TRBD1 (5 bases). Between the trimmed V and J ends, which lost 8 bases and 1 base, there was a span of 14 bases. CDR1 is SQVTM and CDR2 is ANQGSEA in the germline V gene. The CDR3 is 13 amino acids. The CDR3 loop reads CSLQRGPNTEAFF. Here the CDR3 DNA reads TGCAGCCTCCAAAGGGGCCCGAACACTGAAGCTTTCTTT.

This clonotype appeared a few times. The rearrangement joins TRBV6-5 to TRBJ2-1; D possibly corresponds to TRBD1 (7 bases). Germline V CDR1 and CDR2: MNHEY, SVGAGI. The CDR3 covers 15 residues. V was cut by 6 bases and J by 5 bases, with 17 bases left in between. In nucleotides, the CDR3 is TGTGCCAGCAGGACGGGGGCAGGGGGGAACAATGAGCAGTTCTTC. This sequence encodes CASRTGAGGNNEQFF.

The rearrangement links TRBV6-5 to TRBJ1-3; D perhaps matches TRBD1 (5 bases). Germline assignment: CDR1 MNHEY and CDR2 SVGAGI. V shed 6 bases and J shed 1 base, with 16 bases lying between them. This CDR3 contains 16 residues. Here the CDR3 DNA reads TGTGCCAGCAGCAACCCCCGGCAGGGTTCTGGAAACACCATATATTTT. Translation gives CASSNPRQGSGNTIYF.

V and J are TRBV29-1 and TRBJ2-1, with D maybe TRBD1 (6 bases). This CDR3 contains 15 residues. The V end lost 4 bases, the J end lost 0 bases, and 13 bases lay between the germline ends. Looked up from germline, CDR1 is SQVTM and CDR2 is ANQGSEA. CDR3 sequence (DNA): TGCAGCGTTGGCCACAGGGAAAGCTCCTACAATGAGCAGTTCTTC. Translated: CSVGHRESSYNEQFF.

The chain joins TRBV12-5 to TRBJ2-3; no definite D call. The CDR3 contains 12 residues. Germline loops: CDR1 LGHNT, CDR2 FRNRAP. V dropped 3 bases and J dropped 2 bases, with 3 bases sitting between them. CDR3 DNA: TGTGCTAGTGGTTTTGCCACAGATACGCAGTATTTT. Translating gives CASGFATDTQYF.

This clonotype was found many times. The chain recombines TRBV5-1 with TRBJ1-1; 12 bases fit TRBD1. This CDR3 has 16 amino acids. In germline, CDR1 is SGHRS, CDR2 YFSETQ. The V gene end was trimmed by 4 bases and the J gene end by 1 base; junction bases not matched to a gene: 5. The CDR3 reads CASSPGTGGENTEAFF. The CDR3 nucleotides are TGCGCCAGCAGCCCCGGGACAGGGGGCGAGAACACTGAAGCTTTCTTT.

This clonotype was seen at least ten times. The chain carries TRBV5-1 and TRBJ1-2, with D unresolved. Deletions cut 4 bases from V and 8 bases from J, with 12 bases between. The CDR3 runs 12 residues. Germline lookup yields CDR1 SGHRS and CDR2 YFSETQ. The CDR3 nucleotides read TGCGCCAGCAGCCCCTTAACGGGCGGCTACACCTTC. It codes for CASSPLTGGYTF.

This clonotype has a handful of counts. This chain connects TRBV20-1 to TRBJ1-4; TRBD1 might be the D (6 bases). This CDR3 comprises 13 residues. V lost 5 bases and J 8 bases, leaving 15 bases between the germline ends. Germline CDR1 is DFQATT and CDR2 is SNEGSKA (reference sequence). DNA for the CDR3: TGCAGTGCTTGCCGGGACACCCGGGAAAAACTGTTTTTT. This sequence encodes CSACRDTREKLFF.

This clonotype was observed a few times. The rearrangement joins TRBV27 to TRBJ1-6; 7 bases are shared with TRBD1. The V segment lost 8 bases and the J segment 5 bases; nucleotides outside the gene matches: 6. Germline V gives CDR1 MNHEY, CDR2 SMNVEV (reference sequence). The CDR3 consists of 14 residues. The CDR3 sequence: CASARQGDNSPLHF. The CDR3 DNA reads TGTGCCAGCGCGCGACAGGGAGATAATTCACCCCTCCACTTT.

The sample holds a few counts of this clonotype. The chain combines TRBV10-3 with TRBJ2-1; possible D gene TRBD1, 6 bases. The CDR3 loop spans 12 amino acids. V was clipped by 0 bases and J by 10 bases, with 7 bases between them. CDR1 is ENHRY, CDR2 SYGVKD, per germline. In nucleotides, the CDR3 is TGTGCCATCAGTGAGTCGGACAGAGAGCAGTTCTTC. The encoded protein is CAISESDREQFF.

This chain uses TRBV27 with TRBJ2-1; 13 bases map to TRBD2. This CDR3 has 15 amino acids. From germline, CDR1 is MNHEY and CDR2 SMNVEV (reference sequence). V lost 4 bases, J lost 5 bases, and 2 bases stayed unmatched. CDR3 amino acids: CASSYGLAGDNEQFF. The CDR3 DNA is TGTGCCAGCAGTTACGGACTAGCGGGAGACAATGAGCAGTTCTTC.

This chain connects TRBV10-2 to TRBJ2-3, with 8 bases that match TRBD1. Germline CDR1 WSHSY, CDR2 SAAADI. With V trimmed by 4 bases and J by 2 bases, 2 bases remained unmatched. This CDR3 spans 14 amino acids. The CDR3 protein is CASSGQGLTDTQYF. The CDR3 DNA reads as TGCGCCAGCAGTGGACAGGGGCTCACAGATACGCAGTATTTT.

This clonotype has more than one count but fewer than ten. The chain links TRBV20-1 to TRBJ2-7, with D possibly being TRBD1 (5 bases). Germline CDR1 is DFQATT and CDR2 is SNEGSKA (reference sequence). With 0 bases removed from V and 3 bases from J, the gap between germline ends came to 15 bases. The CDR3 spans 15 residues. The CDR3: CSARDMLAGNYEQYF. CDR3 in DNA: TGCAGTGCTAGAGATATGTTGGCAGGGAACTACGAGCAGTACTTC.

This clonotype came up a few times. The genes are TRBV7-9 and TRBJ2-1, with 10 bases aligning to TRBD2. Germline values: CDR1 SEHNR, CDR2 FQNEAQ (reference sequence). This CDR3 has 16 residues. V was clipped by 5 bases and J by 2 bases; unmatched bases: 6. CDR3 sequence (DNA): TGTGCCAGCAGCCCAAGGACTAGCGGACCCTACAATGAGCAGTTCTTC. Protein product: CASSPRTSGPYNEQFF.

This rearrangement joins TRBV20-1 to TRBJ1-4; 10 nucleotides line up with TRBD1. Germline loops: CDR1 DFQATT, CDR2 SNEGSKA (reference sequence). The junction had 5 bases not matched to a gene; V was cut back by 5 bases and J by 8 bases. The CDR3 sequence is 13 residues long. This chain's CDR3 is CSALTGGSEKLFF. The CDR3 coding sequence is TGCAGTGCTTTGACAGGGGGCAGCGAAAAACTGTTTTTT.

The chain links TRBV6-2 or TRBV6-3 to TRBJ1-2; no definite D call. V lost 4 bases and J lost 5, with 23 bases in between. The CDR3 covers 17 residues. The germline CDR1 and CDR2 sequences are MNHEY and SVGEGT. The CDR3 sequence is CASSFREVMLAQYGYTF. The CDR3, as DNA: TGTGCCAGCAGTTTCCGGGAAGTAATGTTAGCCCAGTATGGCTACACCTTC.

This clonotype was seen repeatedly, ten times or more. The chain links TRBV7-8 to TRBJ1-6; weak D call: TRBD1 (6 bases). The CDR3 sequence is 15 residues long. The germline V gene has CDR1 SGHVS and CDR2 FQNEAQ. With 1 base removed from V and 8 bases from J, the gap between germline ends came to 12 bases. The CDR3 protein is CASSLERGNDSPLHF. In DNA form, the CDR3 reads TGTGCCAGCAGCTTAGAAAGGGGGAACGATTCACCCCTCCACTTT.

The V call is TRBV27, the J call TRBJ1-1, with 9 bases matching TRBD1. The length of the CDR3 is 16 residues. The J segment lost 0 bases and the V segment lost 2 bases, leaving 4 bases of the junction unmatched. The germline CDR1 and CDR2 sequences are MNHEY and SMNVEV (reference sequence). The CDR3 DNA sequence: TGTGCCAGCAGTTTAGAGGGGACAGGGCTGAACACTGAAGCTTTCTTT. This gives the protein CASSLEGTGLNTEAFF.

This clonotype occurred many times. V usage is TRBV6-5 and J usage is TRBJ1-4; D gene unclear. Germline CDR1 reads MNHEY; CDR2 reads SVGAGI. Trimming removed 5 bases at V and 7 bases at J, with 20 bases between. The CDR3 is 16 amino acids. CDR3 sequence: CASSAGSVSQGEKLFF. As DNA, the CDR3 is TGTGCCAGCAGTGCTGGTAGCGTTTCCCAAGGTGAAAAACTGTTTTTT.

The table lists this clonotype with a few counts. The chain carries TRBV10-1 and TRBJ2-7; the D is unclear. The germline V gene encodes CDR1 WNHNN and CDR2 SYGVQD (reference sequence). V lost 0 bases, J lost 6 bases, and 9 bases lay in between. The CDR3 totals 13 residues. CDR3 DNA: TGCGCCAGCAGTGAGTCGGGCTACGGCGAGCAGTACTTC. Its protein is CASSESGYGEQYF.

This clonotype turned up a few times. The CDR3 here is CASSTVKGRPYEQYF. CDR3 coding DNA: TGTGCCAGCAGCACTGTGAAGGGACGACCCTACGAGCAGTACTTC. J is TRBJ2-7 and V is TRBV28; perhaps D is TRBD1 or TRBD2 (5 bases each). The CDR3 runs to 15 residues. The germline CDR1 and CDR2 sequences are MDHEN and SYDVKM. The ends were cut back, 6 bases at V and 2 bases at J, with 17 bases in the middle.

This rearrangement joins TRBV29-1 to TRBJ2-7; maybe TRBD2 (6 bases). This CDR3 has 13 amino acids. Per the germline V gene, CDR1 is SQVTM and CDR2 is ANQGSEA. The V end lost 5 bases, the J end lost 2 bases, and 13 bases lay between the germline ends. This CDR3 is CSVITGEAYEQYF. For the CDR3, the DNA is TGCAGCGTTATAACGGGGGAGGCCTACGAGCAGTACTTC.

This clonotype was seen repeatedly, ten times or more. The chain joins TRBV6-5 to TRBJ1-5; 9 bases agree with TRBD1. This CDR3 has 14 residues. Germline CDR1 reads MNHEY; CDR2 reads SVGAGI. With V trimmed by 6 bases and J by 5 bases, 5 bases remained unmatched. The CDR3 sequence is CASSLGQGHQPQHF. DNA for the CDR3: TGTGCCAGCAGCCTGGGACAGGGCCATCAGCCCCAGCATTTT.

The gene calls are TRBV10-3 and TRBJ2-3; 7 bases are shared with TRBD1. Germline CDR1 reads ENHRY; CDR2 reads SYGVKD. CDR3 length equals 14 residues. After removal of 7 bases from V and 3 bases from J, the junction contained 7 bases not matched to a gene. The CDR3 loop is CAITPTGMTDTQYF. The CDR3 nucleotides are TGTGCCATCACTCCGACAGGGATGACAGATACGCAGTATTTT.

This clonotype was observed a handful of times. The chain links TRBV28 to TRBJ1-4, with TRBD1 as a possible D gene (5 bases). Germline V CDR1 and CDR2: MDHEN, SYDVKM. The CDR3 is made up of 13 amino acids. Trimming removed 8 bases from V and 10 bases from J, with 17 bases in between. The CDR3 reads CASRQSGRGKLFF. The CDR3 DNA sequence: TGTGCCAGCCGACAGTCGGGGCGCGGAAAACTGTTTTTT.

This clonotype occurred once. The chain joins TRBV6-6 to TRBJ2-2; 10 nucleotides align to TRBD1. The CDR3 contains 14 residues. V was clipped by 6 bases and J by 7 bases; unmatched bases: 5. CDR1 and CDR2 (germline): MNHNY, SVGAGI (reference sequence). CDR3 sequence: CASSGQGENGELFF. The CDR3, as DNA: TGTGCCAGCAGCGGACAGGGGGAGAACGGGGAGCTGTTTTTT.